Following are 18 T cell receptor beta chains from one sample sequenced in a study of shared clonotypes between healthy human individuals. Some clones are missing from TCRdb's copy, which holds only in-frame ones; the method was immunoSEQ multiplex PCR. The sample yields 1,500,000 or so clones, approximately 96% seen once. The sample was naive CD4+ T cells sorted from blood. Subset meaning: CD45RA+ positively selected. These receptors all stem from a man aged 25 to 40 in good health.

This chain uses TRBV7-6 with TRBJ2-6; D remains ambiguous. V lost 9 bases and J lost 0, with 6 bases in between. Looked up from germline, CDR1 is SGHVS and CDR2 is FNYEAQ. This CDR3 is 13 amino acids long. This CDR3 is CASSVSGANVLTF. The CDR3 coding sequence is TGTGCCAGTTCGGTCTCTGGGGCCAACGTCCTGACTTTC.

This sequence joins TRBV2 and TRBJ1-5, with 8 bases that match TRBD1. Germline trimming cut 5 bases from V and 3 bases from J; bases unmatched to any gene: 3. Germline V gene sequence: CDR1 SNHLY, CDR2 FYNNEI. CDR3 length equals 14 residues. CDR3 residues: CASSPRGPNQPQHF. Here the CDR3 DNA reads TGTGCCAGCAGTCCCAGGGGGCCCAATCAGCCCCAGCATTTT.

This clone was seen a few times. The rearrangement uses TRBV19 and TRBJ1-5; weak D call: TRBD1 (5 bases). The CDR3 contains 15 residues. V dropped 3 bases and J dropped 6 bases, with 15 bases sitting between them. CDR1 and CDR2 from the germline V gene are LNHDA and SQIVND (reference sequence). The CDR3 reads CASSIEGSSGQPQHF. The CDR3 DNA follows: TGTGCCAGTAGTATTGAGGGGAGTAGCGGTCAGCCCCAGCATTTT.

The chain combines TRBV9 with TRBJ1-2, with TRBD1 as a possible D gene (6 bases). This CDR3 spans 13 amino acids. Germline-derived CDR1 and CDR2 are SGDLS and YYNGEE. Trimming shortened V by 3 bases and J by 5 bases, and 11 bases separated the two germline ends. CDR3 amino acids: CASSGDTGYGYTF. As DNA, the CDR3 is TGTGCCAGCAGCGGGGACACTGGATATGGCTACACCTTC.

This clone was observed a single time. J is TRBJ1-2 and V is TRBV28, with D possibly being TRBD1 (5 bases). V shed 8 bases and J shed 7 bases, with 14 bases lying between them. The germline V gene has CDR1 MDHEN and CDR2 SYDVKM. The CDR3 has 12 residues. The CDR3 reads CASSGTPVGYTF. The CDR3 DNA sequence: TGTGCCAGCTCGGGGACCCCTGTTGGCTACACCTTC.

In DNA, the CDR3 is TGTGCCACCATCTGGGAGGATTCAACACTACGCGAGCAGTACTTC. As protein: CATIWEDSTLREQYF. The genes are TRBV6-4 and TRBJ2-7, with D maybe TRBD2 (6 bases). This CDR3 is 15 amino acids long. V was cut by 10 bases and J by 6 bases, with 25 bases left in between. The germline V gene encodes CDR1 MRHNA and CDR2 SNTAGT.

The chain links TRBV28 to TRBJ2-4; perhaps TRBD2 as D (5 bases). Per the germline V gene, CDR1 is MDHEN and CDR2 is SYDVKM. The CDR3 sequence is 15 residues long. The germline V and J ends were trimmed by 3 bases and 0 bases, with 9 bases remaining between them. As DNA, the CDR3 is TGTGCCAGCAGTTTTCGGGCGGGAGCCAAAAACATTCAGTACTTC. Amino acids: CASSFRAGAKNIQYF.

The rearrangement joins TRBV7-2 to TRBJ2-5; D is ambiguous. Germline assignment: CDR1 SGHTA and CDR2 FQGNSA. The CDR3 is 13 amino acids. Trimming took 2 bases from V and 3 from J, leaving 7 bases between them. The DNA for the CDR3 is TGTGCCAGCAGCTTATCTAGGGAAGAGACCCAGTACTTC. Amino acids: CASSLSREETQYF.

This chain links TRBV2 with TRBJ1-2; 10 bases are shared with TRBD1. The CDR3 has 12 residues. Germline loops: CDR1 SNHLY, CDR2 FYNNEI. V shed 8 bases and J 7 bases; nucleotides not matched to a gene: 4. The CDR3 bases are TGTGCCAGCGGGCGGACAGGGGGTGGCTACACCTTC. Its protein is CASGRTGGGYTF.

The chain recombines TRBV6-5 with TRBJ2-7; 8 positions match TRBD1. With V trimmed by 6 bases and J by 7 bases, 8 bases remained unmatched. Germline-derived CDR1 and CDR2 are MNHEY and SVGAGI. The CDR3 consists of 13 residues. Written as DNA, the CDR3 is TGTGCCAGCAGGGGACAGGTCTACGGGGAGCAGTACTTC. Translating it yields CASRGQVYGEQYF.

The chain joins TRBV9 to TRBJ1-2, with 8 positions matching TRBD1. Germline CDR1 SGDLS, CDR2 YYNGEE. This CDR3 is built from 17 residues. J lost 1 base, V lost 8 bases, and 16 bases had no gene match. CDR3 coding DNA: TGTGCCAGACGAGGCCGGGACAGGCCCCCCATTAACTATGGCTACACCTTC. Residues: CARRGRDRPPINYGYTF.

The rearrangement uses TRBV9 and TRBJ2-7; 8 positions match TRBD2. Germline V gene sequence: CDR1 SGDLS, CDR2 YYNGEE. V shed 4 bases and J 4 bases; nucleotides not matched to a gene: 10. The CDR3 length is 15 residues. The CDR3 coding sequence is TGTGCCAGCAGCCCTTTAGGGCTAGCGGGTTACGAGCAGTACTTC. It encodes CASSPLGLAGYEQYF.

The count of this clone is one. The chain couples TRBV5-1 to TRBJ2-2; TRBD2 matches 8 bases. Germline V CDR1 and CDR2: SGHRS, YFSETQ. J was trimmed by 2 bases and V by 3 bases; bases with no gene match: 3. This CDR3 is 15 amino acids long. For the CDR3, the DNA is TGCGCCAGCAGCTGGGCGGGAGGAAACACCGGGGAGCTGTTTTTT. This translates into CASSWAGGNTGELFF.

The V gene is TRBV19, the J gene TRBJ2-7, with D tentatively TRBD1 (6 bases). Germline lookup yields CDR1 LNHDA and CDR2 SQIVND (reference sequence). The V gene lost 6 bases and the J gene lost 4 bases, with 10 bases spanning the gap. CDR3 length equals 12 residues. CDR3 amino acids: CASSPRGYEQYF. The DNA of the CDR3 is TGTGCCAGTAGCCCCAGGGGATACGAGCAGTACTTC. The entire variable domain, with the rest obtained from reference TRBV19 and TRBJ2-7, is as follows: DGGITQSPKYLFRKEGQNVTLSCEQNLNHDAMYWYRQDPGQGLRLIYYSQIVNDFQKGDIAEGYSVSREKKESFPLTVTSAQKNPTAFYLCASSPRGYEQYFGPGTRLTVT.

Here the CDR3 reads CASSSPATVTYEQYF. Here the CDR3 DNA reads TGTGCCAGCAGTTCACCCGCGACAGTCACCTACGAGCAGTACTTC. The gene calls are TRBV28 and TRBJ2-7; possibly TRBD1 for D (5 bases). CDR1 is MDHEN and CDR2 is SYDVKM in the germline V gene. The CDR3 is 15 residues long. V lost 4 bases to trimming and J lost 2 bases, with 15 bases between them.

The chain links TRBV9 to TRBJ2-6, with D possibly TRBD1 on 5 matching bases. CDR3 length: 17 amino acids. The V end lost 0 bases, the J end lost 0 bases, and 10 bases lay between the germline ends. The germline V gene encodes CDR1 SGDLS and CDR2 YYNGEE. The CDR3 protein is CASSVGHRNSGANVLTF. The CDR3 DNA reads TGTGCCAGCAGCGTAGGGCACAGGAACTCTGGGGCCAACGTCCTGACTTTC.

Details on this clone: Other DNA variants within this sample encode the same CDR3. This rearrangement joins TRBV5-1 to TRBJ2-1; no firm D call. Germline CDR1 is SGHRS and CDR2 is YFSETQ. V dropped 0 bases and J dropped 0 bases, with 7 bases sitting between them. This CDR3 contains 15 residues. The CDR3 protein is CASSLDSSSYNEQFF. CDR3 sequence (DNA): TGCGCCAGCAGCTTGGACAGCAGCTCCTACAATGAGCAGTTCTTC.

The CDR3 sequence is CASSLAGFFEQFF. In DNA, the CDR3 is TGCGCCAGCAGCTTAGCGGGATTTTTTGAGCAGTTCTTC. The V gene is TRBV5-1, the J gene TRBJ2-1; 7 nucleotides line up with TRBD2. V gave up 2 bases and J gave up 9 bases; unmatched junction bases: 5. Per germline, CDR1 SGHRS and CDR2 YFSETQ. The CDR3 consists of 13 residues.